This TCR beta chain was observed in a study of human T cells and chemical hapten exposure. This clonotype appeared many times. Time point denoted: patch test 1, 2 weeks after DPC sensitization. The treatment: therapeutic diphenylcyclopropenone sensitization with weekly scalp DPC. Using its own MiXCR run on the RACE reads, TCRdb lists one record per CDR3 protein. The table lists under 65,000 distinct CDR3 sequences, about 9% of them singletons, with approximately 4.5% in the top ten. The receptor's source is a woman between 50 and 59 years old with alopecia areata. Some clones in this sample may be carry-over from other donors' samples. Sequencing used whole blood, obtained in connection with sensitization to the hapten diphenylcyclopropenone (DPC).

This chain's CDR3 is CASTLERSNYGYTF. The CDR3 region has the DNA TGTGCCAGCACTTTGGAGAGGTCTAACTATGGCTACACCTTC. The chain joins TRBV28 to TRBJ1-2; D gene unclear. The germline CDR1 and CDR2 sequences are MDHEN and SYDVKM. Trimming removed 7 bases at V and 0 bases at J, with 12 bases between. CDR3 length equals 14 residues.